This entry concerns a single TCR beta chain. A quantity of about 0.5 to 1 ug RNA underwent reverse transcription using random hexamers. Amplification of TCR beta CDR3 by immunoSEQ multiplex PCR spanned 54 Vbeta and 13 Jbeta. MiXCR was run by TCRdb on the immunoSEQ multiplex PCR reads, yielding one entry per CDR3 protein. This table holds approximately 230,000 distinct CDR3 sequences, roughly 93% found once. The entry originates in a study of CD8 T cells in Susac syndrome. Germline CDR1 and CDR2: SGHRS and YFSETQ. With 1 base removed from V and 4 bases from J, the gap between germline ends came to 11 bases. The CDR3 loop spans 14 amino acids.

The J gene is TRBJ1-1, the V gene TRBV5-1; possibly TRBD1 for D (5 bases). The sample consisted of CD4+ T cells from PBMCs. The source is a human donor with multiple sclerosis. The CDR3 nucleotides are TGCGCCAGCAGCTTGCAGGGAGTAAGCACTGAAGCTTTCTTT. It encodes CASSLQGVSTEAFF.